This TCR beta chain was sequenced for a study of T-cell reconstitution after alpha-beta-depleted transplantation in children. Between the trimmed V and J ends, which lost 6 bases and 7 bases, there was a span of 18 bases. Germline V gene lookup returns CDR1 DFQATT and CDR2 SNEGSKA (reference sequence). This CDR3 is built from 14 residues. Concerning this clonotype: What it recognizes is unknown.

Unique molecular identifiers were used in preparing the TCRbeta library. TCRdb analysed the PCR reads with MiXCR anew, one entry per CDR3 protein. Of approximately 350,000 distinct CDR3 sequences listed, 15% to 20% are singletons. Overall study results and limits: From newly produced T cells came most of the T-cell counts and diversity one year after transplant. Surviving recipient cells, namely T cells and thymic progenitors, were the source of high day-60 TCRbeta diversity in some patients. Several hundred expanded graft clones reportedly gave rise to the alpha-beta T cells present about two months after transplant.

V is TRBV20-1 and J is TRBJ2-2; maybe TRBD2 (8 bases). The TCR comes from a male patient between 2 and 9 years old who had a stem cell transplant for acute lymphoblastic leukemia, so the T cells may come from the graft donor. Source: PBMCs, mostly from graft donor cells, taken 360 days after TCRalphabeta/CD19-depleted stem cell transplant. This chain's CDR3 is CSASGTAGVGELFF. As DNA, the CDR3 is TGCAGTGCCTCCGGGACAGCGGGGGTCGGGGAGCTGTTTTTT.